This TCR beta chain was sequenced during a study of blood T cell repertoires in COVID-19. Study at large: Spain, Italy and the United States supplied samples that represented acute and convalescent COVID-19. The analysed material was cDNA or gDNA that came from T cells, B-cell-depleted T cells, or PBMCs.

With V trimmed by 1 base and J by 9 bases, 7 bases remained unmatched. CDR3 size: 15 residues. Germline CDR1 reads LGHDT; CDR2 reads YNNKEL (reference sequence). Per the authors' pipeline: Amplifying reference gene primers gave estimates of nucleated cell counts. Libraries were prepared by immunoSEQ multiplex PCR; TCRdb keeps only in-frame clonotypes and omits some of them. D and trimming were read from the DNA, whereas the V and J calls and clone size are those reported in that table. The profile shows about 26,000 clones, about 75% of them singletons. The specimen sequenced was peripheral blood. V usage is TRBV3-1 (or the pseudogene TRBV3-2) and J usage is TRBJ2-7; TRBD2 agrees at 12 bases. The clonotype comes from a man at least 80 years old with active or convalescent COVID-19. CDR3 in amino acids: CASSQGLAGVGGQYF. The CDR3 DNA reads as TGTGCCAGCAGCCAAGGACTAGCGGGAGTGGGGGGGCAGTACTTC.